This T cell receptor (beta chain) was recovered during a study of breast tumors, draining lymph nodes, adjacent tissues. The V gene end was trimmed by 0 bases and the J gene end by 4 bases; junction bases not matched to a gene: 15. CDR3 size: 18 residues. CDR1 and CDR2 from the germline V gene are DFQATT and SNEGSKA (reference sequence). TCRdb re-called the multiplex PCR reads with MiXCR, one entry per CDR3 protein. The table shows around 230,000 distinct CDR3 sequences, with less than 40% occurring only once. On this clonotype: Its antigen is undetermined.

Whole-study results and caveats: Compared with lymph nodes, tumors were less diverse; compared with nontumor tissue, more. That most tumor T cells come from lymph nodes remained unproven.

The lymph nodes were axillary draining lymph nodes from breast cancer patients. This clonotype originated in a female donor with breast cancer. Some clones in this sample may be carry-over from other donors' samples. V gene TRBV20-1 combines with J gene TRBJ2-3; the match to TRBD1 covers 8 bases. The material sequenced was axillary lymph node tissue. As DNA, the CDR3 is TGCAGTGCTAGAGATCCCTGGACAGGGACCCATGGGGCAGATACGCAGTATTTT. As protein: CSARDPWTGTHGADTQYF.